The 5 T cell receptor beta chains listed next were all sequenced from one sample in a study of CD8 T cells in ankylosing spondylitis. Study findings and constraints: Typical of ankylosing spondylitis blood, it appeared, was a TCR beta motif of under 10 highly homologous variants.

One entry per CDR3 protein results from TCRdb running MiXCR on the 5' RACE reads. The sample holds just under 550,000 distinct CDR3 sequences, approximately 11% seen once. What these receptors recognize is not known. Material: blood, either unsorted or a sorted T cell fraction (not recorded which). All receptors derive from a male donor with ankylosing spondylitis.

This clonotype was observed a few times. The genes are TRBV7-8 and TRBJ1-1, with D uncertain. V lost 3 bases, J lost 4 bases, and 6 bases lay in between. CDR1 is SGHVS and CDR2 is FQNEAQ in the germline V gene. CDR3 size: 12 residues. The CDR3 nucleotides are TGTGCCAGCAGCTTTAGGAGCACTGAAGCTTTCTTT. Residues: CASSFRSTEAFF.

This clonotype was counted only a few times. The rearrangement links TRBV5-1 to TRBJ1-1; 11 bases line up with TRBD1. The germline V gene has CDR1 SGHRS and CDR2 YFSETQ. CDR3 length: 15 residues. V dropped 4 bases and J dropped 7; count of bases not matched to a gene: 9. Here the CDR3 DNA reads TGCGCCAGCAGCGGAGGGACAGGGGGTCGGGATGAAGCTTTCTTT. It encodes CASSGGTGGRDEAFF.

This clonotype appeared a few times. This chain connects TRBV4-2 to TRBJ1-5; D unresolved. This CDR3 comprises 14 residues. V dropped 0 bases and J dropped 7 bases, with 10 bases sitting between them. Germline lookup yields CDR1 LGHNA and CDR2 YNFKEQ. DNA of the CDR3: TGTGCCAGCAGCCAAGATCAGGAAGGCCAGCCCCAGCATTTT. It encodes CASSQDQEGQPQHF.

This clonotype was recorded at least ten times. The V call is TRBV3-1, the J call TRBJ2-7, with D unclear. V gave up 1 base and J gave up 6 bases, with 10 bases separating them. Germline V gives CDR1 LGHDT, CDR2 YNNKEL (reference sequence). CDR3 length: 13 residues. CDR3 DNA sequence: TGTGCCAGCAGCCAAGGAGGAAGGGCCGAGCAGTACTTC. Its protein is CASSQGGRAEQYF.

This clonotype has just a few counts. This chain uses TRBV5-5 with TRBJ2-7, with a weak D call TRBD1 (5 bases). The CDR3 contains 14 residues. Germline assignment: CDR1 SGHKS and CDR2 YYEKEE (reference sequence). Trimming shortened V by 0 bases and J by 2 bases, and 9 bases separated the two germline ends. CDR3 region: CASSLVIGAYEQYF. DNA of the CDR3: TGTGCCAGCAGCTTGGTGATAGGGGCCTACGAGCAGTACTTC.